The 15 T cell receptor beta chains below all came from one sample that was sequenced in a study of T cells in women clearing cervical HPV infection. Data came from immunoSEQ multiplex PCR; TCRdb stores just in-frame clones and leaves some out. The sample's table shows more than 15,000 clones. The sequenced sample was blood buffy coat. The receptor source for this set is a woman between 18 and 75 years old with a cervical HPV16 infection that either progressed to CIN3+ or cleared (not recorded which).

The CDR3 protein is CASSRVAGANVLTF. Partial CDR3 DNA: TGTGCCAGCTCTAGGGTTGCTGGGGCCAACGTC. This sequence joins TRBV18 and TRBJ2-6, with no clear D. The read ends 3 residues before the CDR3 terminus; that terminus is restored from the germline J gene. The CDR3 consists of 14 residues. CDR1 is KGHSH, CDR2 LQKENI, per germline. Trimming removed 6 bases at V and 2 bases at J, with 8 bases between.

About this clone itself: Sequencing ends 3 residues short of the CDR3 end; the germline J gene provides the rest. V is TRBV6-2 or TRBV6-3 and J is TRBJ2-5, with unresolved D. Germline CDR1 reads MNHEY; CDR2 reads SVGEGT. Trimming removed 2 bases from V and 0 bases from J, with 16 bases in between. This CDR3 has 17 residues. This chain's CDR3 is CASSYNSLVAYQETQYF. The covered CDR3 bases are TGTGCCAGCAGTTACAATAGCTTGGTTGCGTACCAAGAGACC.

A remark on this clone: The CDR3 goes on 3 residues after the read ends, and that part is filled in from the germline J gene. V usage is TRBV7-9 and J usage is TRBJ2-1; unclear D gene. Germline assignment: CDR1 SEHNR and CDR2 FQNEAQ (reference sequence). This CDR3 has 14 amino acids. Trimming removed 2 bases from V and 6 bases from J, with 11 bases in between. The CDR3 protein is CASSLLGSPNEQFF. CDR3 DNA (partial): TGTGCCAGCAGCTTACTGGGCAGTCCCAATGAG. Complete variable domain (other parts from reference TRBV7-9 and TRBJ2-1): DTGVSQNPRHKITKRGQNVTFRCDPISEHNRLYWYRQTLGQGPEFLTYFQNEAQLEKSRLLSDRFSAERPKGSFSTLEIQRTEQGDSAMYLCASSLLGSPNEQFFGPGTRLTVL.

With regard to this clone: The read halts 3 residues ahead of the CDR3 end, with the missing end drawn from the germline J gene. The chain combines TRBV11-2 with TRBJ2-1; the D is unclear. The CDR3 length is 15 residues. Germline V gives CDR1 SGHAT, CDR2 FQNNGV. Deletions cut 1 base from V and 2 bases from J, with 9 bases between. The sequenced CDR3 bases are TGTGCCAGCAGCTTAGTGTCGGGTCCCTACAATGAG. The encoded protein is CASSLVSGPYNE. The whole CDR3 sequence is CASSLVSGPYNEQFF.

Partial CDR3 DNA: TGCGCCAGCAGCTTCGAGGGAGGGGGCACTGAA. Translating gives CASSFEGGGTE. The full CDR3 protein is CASSFEGGGTEAFF. The chain is built from TRBV5-1 and TRBJ1-1; D might be TRBD1 (6 bases). The CDR3 is cut off 3 residues early in the read; its end comes from the germline J gene. The V end was cut by 2 bases, the J end by 4 bases, with 12 bases between. CDR1 is SGHRS and CDR2 is YFSETQ in the germline V gene. The CDR3 sequence is 14 residues long.

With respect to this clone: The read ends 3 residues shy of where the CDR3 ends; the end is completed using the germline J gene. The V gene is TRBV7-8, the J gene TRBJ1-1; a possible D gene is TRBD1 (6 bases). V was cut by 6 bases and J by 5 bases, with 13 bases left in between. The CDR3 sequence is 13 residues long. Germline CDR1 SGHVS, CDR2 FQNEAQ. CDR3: CASRSGVRTEAFF. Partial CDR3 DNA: TGTGCCAGCAGGTCAGGGGTGCGGACTGAA.

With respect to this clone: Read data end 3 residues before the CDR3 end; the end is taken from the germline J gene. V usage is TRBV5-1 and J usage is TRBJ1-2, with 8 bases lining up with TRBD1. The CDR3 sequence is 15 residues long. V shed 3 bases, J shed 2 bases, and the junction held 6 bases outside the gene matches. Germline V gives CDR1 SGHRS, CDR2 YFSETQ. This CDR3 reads CASSSYGQGNYGYTF. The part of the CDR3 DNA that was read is TGCGCCAGCAGCTCCTACGGACAGGGAAACTATGGC. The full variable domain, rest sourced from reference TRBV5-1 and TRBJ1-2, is KAGVTQTPRYLIKTRGQQVTLSCSPISGHRSVSWYQQTPGQGLQFLFEYFSETQRNKGNFPGRFSGRQFSNSRSEMNVSTLELGDSALYLCASSSYGQGNYGYTFGSGTRLTVV.

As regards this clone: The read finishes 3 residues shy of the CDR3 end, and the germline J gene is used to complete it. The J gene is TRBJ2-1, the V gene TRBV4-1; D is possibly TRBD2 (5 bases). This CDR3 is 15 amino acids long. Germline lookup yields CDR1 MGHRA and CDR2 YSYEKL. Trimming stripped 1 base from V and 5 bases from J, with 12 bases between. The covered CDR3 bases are TGCGCCAGCAGCCAAGTACGTAGCGTACACAATGAG. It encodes CASSQVRSVHNE. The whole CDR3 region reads CASSQVRSVHNEQFF.

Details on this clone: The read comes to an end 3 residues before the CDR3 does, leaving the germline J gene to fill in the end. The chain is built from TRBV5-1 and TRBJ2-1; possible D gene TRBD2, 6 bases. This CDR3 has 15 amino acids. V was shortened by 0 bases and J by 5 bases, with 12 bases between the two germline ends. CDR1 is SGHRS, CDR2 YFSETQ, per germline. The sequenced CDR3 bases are TGCGCCAGCAGCTTGGAGGGGAGGTACGACAATGAG. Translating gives CASSLEGRYDNE. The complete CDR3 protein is CASSLEGRYDNEQFF.

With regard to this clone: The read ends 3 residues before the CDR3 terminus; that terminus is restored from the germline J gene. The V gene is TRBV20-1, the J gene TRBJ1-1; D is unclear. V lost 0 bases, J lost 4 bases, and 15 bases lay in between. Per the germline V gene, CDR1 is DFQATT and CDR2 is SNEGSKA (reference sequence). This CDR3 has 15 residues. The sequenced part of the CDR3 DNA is TGCAGTGCTAGAGATTCCAGGAATGCTTTCACTGAA. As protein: CSARDSRNAFTE. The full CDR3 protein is CSARDSRNAFTEAFF.

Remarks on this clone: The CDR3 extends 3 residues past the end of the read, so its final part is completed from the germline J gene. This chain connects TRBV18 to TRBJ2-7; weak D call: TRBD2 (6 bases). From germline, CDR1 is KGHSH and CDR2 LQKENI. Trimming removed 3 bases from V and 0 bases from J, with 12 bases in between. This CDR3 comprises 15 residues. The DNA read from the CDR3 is TGTGCCAGCTCACCCGGGGCGGGGCGCTCCTACGAG. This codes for CASSPGAGRSYE. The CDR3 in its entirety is CASSPGAGRSYEQYF.

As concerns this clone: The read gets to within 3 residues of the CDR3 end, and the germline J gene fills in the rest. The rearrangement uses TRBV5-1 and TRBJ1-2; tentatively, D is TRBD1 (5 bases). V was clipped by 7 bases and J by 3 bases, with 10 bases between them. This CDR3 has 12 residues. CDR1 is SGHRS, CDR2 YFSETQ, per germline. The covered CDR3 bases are TGCGCCAGCGCCACAGGTTACTATGGC. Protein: CASATGYYG. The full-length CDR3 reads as CASATGYYGYTF.

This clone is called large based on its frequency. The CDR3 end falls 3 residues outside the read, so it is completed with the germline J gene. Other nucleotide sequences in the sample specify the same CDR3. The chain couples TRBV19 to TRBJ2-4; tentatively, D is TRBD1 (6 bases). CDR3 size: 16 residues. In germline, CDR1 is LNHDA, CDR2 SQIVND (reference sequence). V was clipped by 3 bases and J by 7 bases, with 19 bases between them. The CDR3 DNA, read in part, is TGTGCCAGTAGTATCTCGCTTGGGCAGGGGATGAACATT. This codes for CASSISLGQGMNI. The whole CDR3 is CASSISLGQGMNIQYF. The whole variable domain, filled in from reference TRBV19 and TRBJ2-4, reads DGGITQSPKYLFRKEGQNVTLSCEQNLNHDAMYWYRQDPGQGLRLIYYSQIVNDFQKGDIAEGYSVSREKKESFPLTVTSAQKNPTAFYLCASSISLGQGMNIQYFGAGTRLSVL.

CDR3 DNA (partial): TGCAGCGCTGCCGGAGGGAACTATGGC. This gives the protein CSAAGGNYG. The entire CDR3 protein reads CSAAGGNYGYTF. J is TRBJ1-2 and V is TRBV29-1, with no clear D. The read ends 3 residues early relative to the CDR3; the germline J gene fills the gap. This CDR3 region has 12 residues. Germline V gene data show CDR1 as SQVTM and CDR2 as ANQGSEA. Trimming removed 7 bases from V and 2 bases from J, with 11 bases in between.

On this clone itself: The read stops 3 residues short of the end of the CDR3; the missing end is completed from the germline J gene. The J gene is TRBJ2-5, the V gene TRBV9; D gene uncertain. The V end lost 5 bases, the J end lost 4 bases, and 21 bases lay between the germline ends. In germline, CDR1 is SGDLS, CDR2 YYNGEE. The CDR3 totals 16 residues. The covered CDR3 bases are TGTGCCAGCAGTACCAACGGTCTCCTCCTAGGAGAGACC. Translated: CASSTNGLLLGET. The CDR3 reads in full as CASSTNGLLLGETQYF.